This is a list of T cell receptor beta chains from one sample in a study of blood T cell repertoires in COVID-19. Sequenced by immunoSEQ multiplex PCR; TCRdb stores in-frame clones only, minus some. The sample carries 100,000 to 150,000 clones, about 80% recorded once. Input material: peripheral blood. The receptors come from a man aged 55 to 69 with acute or convalescent COVID-19. Both conserved end residues are trimmed from each CDR3. D genes are given only for firm matches.

d_call,cdr3_length,v_call,cdr3_aa
-,13,TRBV28,ASSLGPSLGYEQY
TRBD2,15,TRBV5-1,ASSFRGSTSGLYEQY
-,10,TRBV28,ASSTGRYEQY
-,11,TRBV18,ASSPPTSDTQY
-,14,TRBV3-1/TRBV3-2,ASSQEIWASTDTQY
TRBD1,12,TRBV5-4,ASSFWDRNYGYT
-,14,TRBV12-2,ASRSYISGGSYEQY
TRBD1,13,TRBV20-1,SARDMRTGASPLH
-,14,TRBV7-9,ASSSPDRRGGNTIY
TRBD2,12,TRBV6-1,ASSPRTSLSEQY
TRBD1,13,TRBV19,ASSRGQGFQETQY
-,10,TRBV11-2,ASRRLAHTQY
-,13,TRBV18,ASSSIQGVNTEAF
-,10,TRBV19,ASSPPRGPQH
-,12,TRBV28,ASSLGRGNQPQH
TRBD2,12,TRBV10-3,AVRPGLGLDEQY
-,15,TRBV11-2,ASSLDSGGATGNTIY
-,13,TRBV28,ASSSHFQQGNGYT
-,13,TRBV30,AWSVGSLGNTEAF
-,13,TRBV7-9,ASSSPGTSTYTQY
TRBD1,13,TRBV30,AWSHGTGMNTEAF
-,13,TRBV2,ASSEEGGTNEKLF
TRBD1,13,TRBV28,ASSPSDRQGRGYT
-,13,TRBV7-2,ASSLVARMNTEAF
TRBD2,15,TRBV5-1,ASSLLLAGAAGDTQY
TRBD2,16,TRBV28,ASLSLEGTSGALYAQY